The 2 T cell receptor beta chains presented below share a single source sample, sequenced in a study of blood T cells in healthy people across ages (dated by TCRdb to between 2015 and 2016). Library preparation used 5' RACE. Sequencing instrument: Illumina HiSeq 2500. A second PCR of roughly 7 to 11 cycles was run with a J-beta primer mix and a sample-barcoded 5' primer. TCRdb trimmed the raw reads at Q25, called clones with MiXCR and kept productive beta chains. Rows merge per CDR3 protein into single entries with the most common DNA and genes. The sample table contains about 570,000 distinct CDR3 sequences; only one count was recorded for 25% to 35% of them. The ten largest clones take up approximately 3.6% of the sample. This sample was shared with a second study, whose subject was T cells of mothers and their children.

Input material: blood. The source of these receptors is a boy between 2 and 10 years old in good health.

This clonotype has a handful of counts. This chain connects TRBV24-1 to TRBJ2-1, with TRBD2 matching 10 bases. This CDR3 spans 13 amino acids. Trimming at V came to 5 bases and at J to 8 bases, leaving 2 bases not matched to a gene. Germline-derived CDR1 and CDR2 are KGHDR and SFDVKD. The CDR3: CATSVAGGYEQFF. DNA of the CDR3: TGTGCCACCAGTGTAGCGGGGGGATATGAGCAGTTCTTC.

The J gene is TRBJ2-1, the V gene TRBV20-1; 9 bases line up with TRBD2. The J call may be wrong; the DNA end is better matched by TRBJ2-5. Germline CDR1 is DFQATT and CDR2 is SNEGSKA (reference sequence). This CDR3 has 13 amino acids. The CDR3 loop is CSAGLARKETQYF. CDR3 nucleotides: TGCAGTGCTGGACTAGCGCGGAAAGAGACCCAGTACTTC.